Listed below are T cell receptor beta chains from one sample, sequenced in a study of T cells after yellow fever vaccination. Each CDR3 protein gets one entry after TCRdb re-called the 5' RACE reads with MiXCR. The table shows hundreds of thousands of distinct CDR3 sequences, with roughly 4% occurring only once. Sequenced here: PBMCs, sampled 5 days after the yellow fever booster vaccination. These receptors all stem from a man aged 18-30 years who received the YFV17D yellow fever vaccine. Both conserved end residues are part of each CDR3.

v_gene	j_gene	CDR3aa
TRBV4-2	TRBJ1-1	CASSRGTGNTEAFF
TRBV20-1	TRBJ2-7	CSARRTGTHEQYF
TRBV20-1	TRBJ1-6	CSASQTDSPLHF
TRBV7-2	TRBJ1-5	CASSYQGDQPQHF
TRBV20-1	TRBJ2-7	CSARDGRVPYEQYF
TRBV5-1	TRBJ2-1	CASSFAGQGYNEQFF
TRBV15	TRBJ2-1	CATSRPFNEQFF
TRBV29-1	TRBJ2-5	CSVAKMGLPQETQYF
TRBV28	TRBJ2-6	CASSLTVSGANVLTF
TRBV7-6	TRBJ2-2	CASSLAAPVGTGELFF
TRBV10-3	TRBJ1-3	CAISARTGAGNTIYF
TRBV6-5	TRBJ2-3	CASSYSGLAGGDTQYF
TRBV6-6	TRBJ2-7	CASSLLGLGDSYEQYF
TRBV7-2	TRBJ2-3	CASSLPITDTQYF
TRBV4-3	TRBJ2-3	CASSQESAGSYTDTQYF
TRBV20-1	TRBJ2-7	CSARDRDMAYEQYF
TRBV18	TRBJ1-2	CASSPAIGVGNYGYTF
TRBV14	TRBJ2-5	CASSQGTSWETQYF
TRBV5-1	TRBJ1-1	CASSPSARNTEAFF
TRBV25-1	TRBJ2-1	CASSGGGSFYNEQFF